This T cell receptor beta chain was sequenced for a study of T-cell memory formation after mild COVID-19. Overall study context: The TCR clusters were mostly specific to one donor. General study results and limits: Contracting clones from day 15 to 85 had balanced CD4/CD8; later expanders favoured CD4+. Shrinking CD4+ clones resided mostly in CM and EM, and CD8+ ones in EMRA.

TCRdb ran MiXCR on the 5' RACE reads and lists one entry per CDR3 protein. Among 550,000 to 700,000 distinct CDR3 sequences listed, roughly 18% were seen once. Note on this clonotype: The antigen is unknown.

CDR3 length: 16 amino acids. Germline assignment: CDR1 KGHSH and CDR2 LQKENI. Germline trimming cut 4 bases from V and 3 bases from J; bases unmatched to any gene: 8. The origin of this receptor is an adult woman who had mild COVID-19 (a few samples of this study predate the infection). Cell type and time point are not known. The sample was PBMCs or a T cell subset sorted from them (not recorded which). The rearrangement uses TRBV18 and TRBJ2-5, with 10 positions matching TRBD1. In nucleotides, the CDR3 is TGTGCCAGCTCACTTATCGGGACAGGGGATAAAGAGACCCAGTACTTC. It translates to CASSLIGTGDKETQYF.